This T cell receptor beta chain was recovered during a study of T cell responses to AZD1222 COVID-19 vaccine. Remarks on this clone: Its target is not known.

Trimming removed 6 bases at V and 4 bases at J, with 15 bases between. The CDR3 is 14 amino acids. Looked up from germline, CDR1 is SNHLY and CDR2 is FYNNEI. TCRdb keeps only in-frame clones here, not all; method: immunoSEQ multiplex PCR. This sample has 120,000 to 150,000 clones, with under 95% found just once. The study, taken as a whole, reports: There were repertoire samples only from the period after the peak T cell response.

The chain combines TRBV2 with TRBJ2-5; TRBD1 or TRBD2 may be the D gene (6 bases each). Sequencing was performed on peripheral blood, taken on day 0 of AZD1222 vaccination. The receptor comes from an adult in good health. The CDR3 here is CASRGAWRGETQYF. DNA of the CDR3: TGTGCCAGCAGGGGGGCCTGGAGGGGAGAGACCCAGTACTTC. The full variable domain, its missing parts supplied by reference TRBV2 and TRBJ2-5, is EPEVTQTPSHQVTQMGQEVILRCVPISNHLYFYWYRQILGQKVEFLVSFYNNEISEKSEIFDDQFSVERPDGSNFTLKIRSTKLEDSAMYFCASRGAWRGETQYFGPGTRLLVL.